This TCR beta chain was identified in a study of response to subunit inactivated influenza vaccine. General study points: Few new T cells, the authors suggested, are recruited by each seasonal influenza vaccination.

Germline assignment: CDR1 MNHEY and CDR2 SMNVEV (reference sequence). The CDR3 is 16 amino acids. V was pared by 3 bases and J by 5 bases, with 17 bases between. With regard to this clonotype: Its target is not known.

MiXCR, applied by TCRdb to the RT-PCR reads, yields one record per CDR3 protein. The data show approximately 680,000 distinct CDR3 sequences, with approximately 14% seen just once and 11% held by the top ten. This specimen consisted of PBMCs from blood, obtained less than 13 days after vaccination. This clonotype originated in a man aged 45-65 years who received an inactivated influenza vaccine. J is TRBJ2-1 and V is TRBV27, with a weak D call TRBD1 (7 bases). CDR3 bases: TGTGCCAGCAGTTTGTTGCGGCAGGGGGGCCACAATGAGCAGTTCTTC. Its translation: CASSLLRQGGHNEQFF.